In its sample, the clone carrying this T cell receptor beta chain was seen many times. The target antigen is unknown. The entry originates in a study of CD8+CD57+ T cells in acquired aplastic anemia. Whole-study context: Sorting CD4+ and CD8+ cells gave DNA averaging about 3.2 ug. Study-level findings and limits: Levels of CD8+ Simpson's diversity were not significantly distinct in patients versus controls. There were twenty-nine CD8+ CDR3 sequences that occurred in both patients and controls.

The CDR3 is 13 residues long. Trimming removed 4 bases at V and 5 bases at J, with 12 bases between. Germline CDR1 and CDR2: SGHRS and YFSETQ. It was genomic DNA that served as the template for profiling TCR beta VDJ and CDR3. TCRdb re-derived calls from the reads in MiXCR, one entry per CDR3 protein. The repertoire consists of about 170,000 distinct CDR3 sequences, with about 64% occurring once and the leading ten covering 45%. The receptor comes from a human donor in good health. V gene TRBV5-1 combines with J gene TRBJ1-1; D gene uncertain. The sequenced sample consisted of sorted CD4+, CD8+, or CD8+CD57+ T cells (not recorded which) from PBMCs. The CDR3 nucleotides read TGCGCCAGCAGCGCTCGGACGGGGACTGAAGCTTTCTTT. Translation gives CASSARTGTEAFF.